This TCR beta chain was obtained from a study of blood T cell repertoires in COVID-19. Study background: Material from acute and convalescent COVID-19 was sourced from the United States, Italy and Spain. Sources were T cells, B-cell-depleted T cells, or PBMCs; the material itself was cDNA or gDNA.

CDR3 length: 14 residues. Trimming took off 5 bases at V and 6 bases at J, with 17 bases between the two ends. From germline, CDR1 is SQVTM and CDR2 ANQGSEA. Followed over time, Seattle patients had been enrolled while infection was active. Authors' analysis steps: Estimation of nucleated cell counts relied on the amplification of reference gene primers. Sequenced by immunoSEQ multiplex PCR; TCRdb stores in-frame clones only, minus some. V, J and clone size are those of that table, while D and trimming were read from the DNA. The table includes approximately 340,000 clones, roughly 87% detected once. V usage is TRBV29-1 and J usage is TRBJ2-4; unclear D gene. The specimen sequenced was peripheral blood. The TCR comes from a man aged 25 to 40 with COVID-19, enrolled during active disease. This CDR3 reads CSVNFATLRNIQYF. The CDR3 DNA reads TGCAGCGTTAACTTCGCAACCTTACGAAACATTCAGTACTTC. Supplemented by reference TRBV29-1 and TRBJ2-4, the full variable domain reads SAVISQKPSRDICQRGTSLTIQCQVDSQVTMMFWYRQQPGQSLTLIATANQGSEATYESGFVIDKFPISRPNLTFSTLTVSNMSPEDSSIYLCSVNFATLRNIQYFGAGTRLSVL.